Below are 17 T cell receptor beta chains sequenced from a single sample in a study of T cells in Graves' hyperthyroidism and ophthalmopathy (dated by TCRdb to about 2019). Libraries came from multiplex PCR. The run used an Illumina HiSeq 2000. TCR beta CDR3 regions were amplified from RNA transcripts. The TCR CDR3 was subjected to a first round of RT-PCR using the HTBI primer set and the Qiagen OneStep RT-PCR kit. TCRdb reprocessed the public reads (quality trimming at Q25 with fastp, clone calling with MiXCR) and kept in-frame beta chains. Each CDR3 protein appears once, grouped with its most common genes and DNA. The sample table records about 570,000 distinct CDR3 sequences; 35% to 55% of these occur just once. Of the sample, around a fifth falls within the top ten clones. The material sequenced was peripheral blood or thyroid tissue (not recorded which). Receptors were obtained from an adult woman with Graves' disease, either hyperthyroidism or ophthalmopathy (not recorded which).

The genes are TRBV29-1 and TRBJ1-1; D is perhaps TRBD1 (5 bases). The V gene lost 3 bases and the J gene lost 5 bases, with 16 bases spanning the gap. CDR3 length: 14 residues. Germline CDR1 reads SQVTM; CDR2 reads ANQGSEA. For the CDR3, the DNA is TGCAGCGTTGAGTTCCAGGGAAGGCGAACTGAAGCTTTCTTT. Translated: CSVEFQGRRTEAFF.

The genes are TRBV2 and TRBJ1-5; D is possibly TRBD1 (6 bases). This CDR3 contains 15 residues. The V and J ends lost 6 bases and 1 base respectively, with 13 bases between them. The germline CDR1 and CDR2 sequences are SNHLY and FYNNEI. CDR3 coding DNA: TGTGCCAGCAGGTTCACGGGGGGCAGCAATCAGCCCCAGCATTTT. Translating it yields CASRFTGGSNQPQHF.

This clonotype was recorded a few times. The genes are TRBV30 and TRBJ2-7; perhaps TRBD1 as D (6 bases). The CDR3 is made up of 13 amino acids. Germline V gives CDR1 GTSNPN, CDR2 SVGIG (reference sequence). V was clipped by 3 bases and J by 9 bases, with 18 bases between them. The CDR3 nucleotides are TGTGCCTGGAGCCCTGTACAGGGCGGAACGCAGTACTTC. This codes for CAWSPVQGGTQYF.

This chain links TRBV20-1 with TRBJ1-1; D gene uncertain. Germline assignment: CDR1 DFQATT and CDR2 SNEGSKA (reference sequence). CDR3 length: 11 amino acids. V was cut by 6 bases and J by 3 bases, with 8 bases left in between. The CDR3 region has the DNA TGCAGTGCCCCCTCAGACACTGAAGCTTTCTTT. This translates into CSAPSDTEAFF.

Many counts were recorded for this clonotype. CDR3 region: CASSYGGRGWEETQYF. The CDR3 nucleotides read TGTGCCAGCAGTTACGGGGGCCGGGGCTGGGAAGAGACCCAGTACTTC. The chain recombines TRBV6-5 with TRBJ2-5; a weak D match, TRBD1 (6 bases). CDR3 length equals 16 residues. Germline CDR1 MNHEY, CDR2 SVGAGI. V was shortened by 2 bases and J by 3 bases, with 16 bases between the two germline ends.

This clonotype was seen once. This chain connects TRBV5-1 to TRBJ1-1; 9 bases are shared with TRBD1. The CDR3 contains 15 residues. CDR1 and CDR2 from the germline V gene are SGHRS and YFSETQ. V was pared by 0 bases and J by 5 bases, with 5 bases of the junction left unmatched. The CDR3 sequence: CASSLAGQGMTEAFF. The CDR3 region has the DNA TGCGCCAGCAGCTTGGCGGGACAGGGTATGACTGAAGCTTTCTTT.

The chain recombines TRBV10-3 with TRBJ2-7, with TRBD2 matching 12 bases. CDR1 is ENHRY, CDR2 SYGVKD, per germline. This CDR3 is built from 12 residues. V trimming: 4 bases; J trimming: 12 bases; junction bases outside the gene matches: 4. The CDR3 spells CAISATSGSSYF. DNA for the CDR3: TGTGCCATCAGTGCGACTAGCGGGAGTTCGTACTTC.

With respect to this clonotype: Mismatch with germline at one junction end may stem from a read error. CDR3 sequence (DNA): TGTGCCAGCAGCTTAAAAGTGGGAGGGGCGCTGTTTTTT. It is translated as CASSLKVGGALFF. J is TRBJ2-2 and V is TRBV7-8; 7 nucleotides line up with TRBD2. Looked up from germline, CDR1 is SGHVS and CDR2 is FQNEAQ. The CDR3 has 13 residues.

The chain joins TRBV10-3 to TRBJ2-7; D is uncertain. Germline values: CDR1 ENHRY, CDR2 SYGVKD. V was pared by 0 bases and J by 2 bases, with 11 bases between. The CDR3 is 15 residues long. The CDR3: CAISESKGLTYEQYF. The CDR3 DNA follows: TGTGCCATCAGTGAGTCGAAGGGCTTAACCTACGAGCAGTACTTC.

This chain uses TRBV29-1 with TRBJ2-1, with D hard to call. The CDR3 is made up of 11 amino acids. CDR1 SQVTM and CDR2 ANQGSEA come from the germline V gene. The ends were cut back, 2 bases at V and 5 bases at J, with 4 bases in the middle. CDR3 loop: CSVESNNEQFF. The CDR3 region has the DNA TGCAGCGTTGAATCAAACAATGAGCAGTTCTTC.

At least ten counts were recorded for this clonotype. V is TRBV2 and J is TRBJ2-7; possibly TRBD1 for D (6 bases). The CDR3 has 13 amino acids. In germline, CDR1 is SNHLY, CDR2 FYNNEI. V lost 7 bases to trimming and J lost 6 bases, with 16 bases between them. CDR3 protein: CASTPGVGGEQYF. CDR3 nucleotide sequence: TGTGCCAGCACCCCAGGAGTAGGGGGCGAGCAGTACTTC.

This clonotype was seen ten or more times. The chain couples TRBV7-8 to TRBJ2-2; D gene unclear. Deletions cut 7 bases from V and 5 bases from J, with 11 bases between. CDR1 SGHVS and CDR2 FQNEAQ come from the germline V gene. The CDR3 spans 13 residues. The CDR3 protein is CASTFGVTGELFF. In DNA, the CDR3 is TGTGCCAGCACCTTCGGTGTTACCGGGGAGCTGTTTTTT.

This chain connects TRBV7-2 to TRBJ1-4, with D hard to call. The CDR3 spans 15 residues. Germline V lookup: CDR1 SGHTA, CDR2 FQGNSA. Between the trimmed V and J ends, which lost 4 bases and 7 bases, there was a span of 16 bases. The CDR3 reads CASSSPVGLGEKLFF. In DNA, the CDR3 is TGTGCCAGCAGCTCTCCCGTGGGGTTAGGTGAAAAACTGTTTTTT.

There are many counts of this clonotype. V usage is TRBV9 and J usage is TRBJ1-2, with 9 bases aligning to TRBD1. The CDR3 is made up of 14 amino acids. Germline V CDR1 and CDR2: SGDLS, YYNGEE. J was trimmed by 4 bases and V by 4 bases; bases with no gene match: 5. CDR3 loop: CASSSPTGGYGYTF. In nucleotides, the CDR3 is TGTGCCAGCAGCTCCCCGACAGGGGGCTATGGCTACACCTTC.

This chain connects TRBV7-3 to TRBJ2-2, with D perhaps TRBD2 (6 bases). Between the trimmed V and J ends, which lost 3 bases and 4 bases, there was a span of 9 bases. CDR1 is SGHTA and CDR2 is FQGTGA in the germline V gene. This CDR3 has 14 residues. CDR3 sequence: CASSFSGSTGELFF. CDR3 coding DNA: TGTGCCAGCAGCTTTTCCGGGAGCACCGGGGAGCTGTTTTTT.

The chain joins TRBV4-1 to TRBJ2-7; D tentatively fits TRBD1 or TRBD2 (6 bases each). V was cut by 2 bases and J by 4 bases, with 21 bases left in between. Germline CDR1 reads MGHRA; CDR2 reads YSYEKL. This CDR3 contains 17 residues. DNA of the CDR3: TGCGCCAGCAGCCAATACCTGCGGGACGAGGGGGGATACGAGCAGTACTTC. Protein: CASSQYLRDEGGYEQYF.

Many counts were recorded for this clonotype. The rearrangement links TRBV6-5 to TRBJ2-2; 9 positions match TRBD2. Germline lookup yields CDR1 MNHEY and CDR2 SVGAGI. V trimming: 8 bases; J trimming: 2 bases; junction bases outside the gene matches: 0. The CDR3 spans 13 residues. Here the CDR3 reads CASGTSNTGELFF. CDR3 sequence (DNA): TGTGCCAGCGGGACTAGCAACACCGGGGAGCTGTTTTTT.